The clone carrying this T cell receptor beta chain has a handful of counts. Its antigen is currently unknown. Using its own MiXCR run on the 5' RACE reads, TCRdb lists one record per CDR3 protein. The table includes some 57,000 distinct CDR3 sequences, less than 15% detected once. V shed 3 bases and J 3 bases; nucleotides not matched to a gene: 1. CDR1 and CDR2 from the germline V gene are DFQATT and SNEGSKA (reference sequence). The CDR3 extends over 13 amino acids. This specimen comes from a study of T-cell memory formation after mild COVID-19. Study-level points and caveats: A second wave expanding day 15 to 37 was CD4+-biased; contracting clones were balanced.

The J gene is TRBJ1-1, the V gene TRBV20-1; 10 nucleotides line up with TRBD1. This TCR was recovered from a man between 18 and 29 years old who had mild COVID-19 (a few samples of this study predate the infection). Cell type and time point are not known. Material for sequencing was PBMCs or a T cell subset sorted from them (not recorded which). The CDR3: CSARGTGDTEAFF. The CDR3 region has the DNA TGCAGTGCTAGGGGGACAGGGGACACTGAAGCTTTCTTT.